A selection of T cell receptor beta chains follows, all from one sample in a study of cytomegalovirus exposure and HLA in healthy donors. Data came from immunoSEQ multiplex PCR; TCRdb stores just in-frame clones and leaves some out. The sample has about 130,000 clones, more than 80% seen once; the top ten hold roughly 6.7%. What was sequenced was PBMCs. The receptors were gathered from a woman aged 25 to 39 in good health and CMV-seropositive. Both conserved end residues are part of each CDR3. A D gene is named only where the DNA matches it firmly. Part of the rows lack a size; the others show once, few, many or a class for expanded clones.

D,size,J,V,DNA,CDR3
.,.,TRBJ1-3,TRBV29-1,TGCAGCGCCAACGACCGGGACTCTGGAAACACCATATATTTT,CSANDRDSGNTIYF
.,.,TRBJ1-1,TRBV25-1,TGTGCCAGCCAGGGGACGAACACTGAAGCTTTCTTT,CASQGTNTEAFF
TRBD2,.,TRBJ2-5,TRBV6-1,TGTGCCAGCAGTGAAAGCGGGAGCCAAGAGACCCAGTACTTC,CASSESGSQETQYF
TRBD2,.,TRBJ2-5,TRBV5-6,TGTGCCAGCAGCTTGGGATCGGGACTAGCGGTACAAGAGACCCAGTACTTC,CASSLGSGLAVQETQYF
.,.,TRBJ2-2,TRBV9,TGTGCCAGCAGCGTAGGTCGTTACAGGGATGAGGGCGGGGAGCTGTTTTTT,CASSVGRYRDEGGELFF
.,.,TRBJ1-1,TRBV5-1,TGCGCCAGCAGCTTGGTTCCCGGCCGGGTGAACACTGAAGCTTTCTTT,CASSLVPGRVNTEAFF
.,.,TRBJ2-2,TRBV28,TGTGCCAGCAGTTTATGGCTCCAGGGCACCGGGGAGCTGTTTTTT,CASSLWLQGTGELFF
.,.,TRBJ2-3,TRBV7-3,TGTGCCAGCAGCTTAACGTCGCAGAGCGGCCTGGTCACGCAGTATTTT,CASSLTSQSGLVTQYF
.,.,TRBJ2-1,TRBV4-2,TGTGCCAGCAGCCAAGTAGGTACTAGTCGTGAGCAGTTCTTC,CASSQVGTSREQFF
TRBD2,.,TRBJ2-3,TRBV27,TGTGCCAGCAGTTCCCACGAGCGGGGGGGGAGTCAAAGCACAGATACGCAGTATTTT,CASSSHERGGSQSTDTQYF
.,.,TRBJ2-3,TRBV7-9,TGTGCCAGCAGCTTAGCGGGGCAGGGGACGCAGTATTTT,CASSLAGQGTQYF
.,.,TRBJ2-3,TRBV10-1,TGCGCCAGCAGTTATAGCACAGATACGCAGTATTTT,CASSYSTDTQYF
TRBD2,.,TRBJ2-2,TRBV6-5,TGTGCCAGCAGTTACTCGCGGGAGGGCACCGGGGAGCTGTTTTTT,CASSYSREGTGELFF
.,.,TRBJ2-1,TRBV11-2,TGTGCCAGCAGCCAGTATGAGCAGTTCTTC,CASSQYEQFF
TRBD2,.,TRBJ2-1,TRBV4-1,TGCGCCAGCAGCCAAGATGGTACTAGCGGGGGGATCTACAATGAGCAGTTCTTC,CASSQDGTSGGIYNEQFF
.,.,TRBJ2-7,TRBV5-1,TGCGCCAGCAGCTTTGCTGGGGGGAAGGGGTCCATCTACGAGCAGTACTTC,CASSFAGGKGSIYEQYF
.,.,TRBJ2-1,TRBV7-6,TGTGCCAGCAGCTCCGTCCCACGCGGGGAGCAGTTCTTC,CASSSVPRGEQFF
.,.,TRBJ1-5,TRBV28,TGTGCCAGCAGGGTCGGGGGGGTGAGCAATCAGCCCCAGCATTTT,CASRVGGVSNQPQHF
TRBD1,.,TRBJ2-1,TRBV6-5,TGTGCCAGCAGTCAGGGGACAGGGGGCCACAATGAGCAGTTCTTC,CASSQGTGGHNEQFF
.,.,TRBJ2-5,TRBV18,TGTGCCAGCTCAGGGGGACTCCAAGAGACCCAGTACTTC,CASSGGLQETQYF
.,.,TRBJ1-2,TRBV28,TGTGCCAGCAGTCCCCTGGTGCGGTCCCCTAGTGGCTACACCTTC,CASSPLVRSPSGYTF
.,once,TRBJ2-3,TRBV15,TGTGCCACCAGCAGAGCAAGGGGAAGCACAGATACGCAGTATTTT,CATSRARGSTDTQYF
.,.,TRBJ1-5,TRBV27,TGTGCCAGCAGTTTATCGAGGGATCAGCCCCAGCATTTT,CASSLSRDQPQHF
.,.,TRBJ1-1,TRBV18,TGTGCCAGCTCACCAGGGAGGAACACTGAAGCTTTCTTT,CASSPGRNTEAFF
TRBD1,few,TRBJ2-1,TRBV6-1,TGTGCCAGCGAGGTTACAGGGGAAGGCAATGAGCAGTTCTTC,CASEVTGEGNEQFF
TRBD2,.,TRBJ2-2,TRBV19,TGTGCCAGTAGTATCATCCCCTCGACCCTAGCGGGAGGGCCATTGAGGACGAACACCGGGGAGCTGTTTTTT,CASSIIPSTLAGGPLRTNTGELFF
TRBD2,.,TRBJ2-5,TRBV9,TGTGCCAGCAGCGTTGGCGGGAGAGAATCGGAGACCCAGTACTTC,CASSVGGRESETQYF